The 9 T cell receptor beta chains below come from one sample, sequenced in a study of T cell changes during pregnancy in multiple sclerosis. Data came from immunoSEQ multiplex PCR; TCRdb stores just in-frame clones and leaves some out. The data show 65,000 to 80,000 clones, approximately 90% seen once. The specimen was peripheral blood, collected in the third trimester of pregnancy. Receptor source: a female donor with multiple sclerosis, enrolled in a pregnancy study.

This chain links TRBV18 with TRBJ2-7, with TRBD2 as a possible D gene (5 bases). The CDR3 covers 15 residues. V lost 4 bases and J 3 bases, leaving 16 bases between the germline ends. Germline-derived CDR1 and CDR2 are KGHSH and LQKENI. The CDR3 coding sequence is TGTGCCAGCTCACTAAGCGGACCGGGCGGCTACGAGCAGTACTTC. Translating it yields CASSLSGPGGYEQYF. Drawing the rest from reference TRBV18 and TRBJ2-7, the complete variable domain is NAGVMQNPRHLVRRRGQEARLRCSPMKGHSHVYWYRQLPEEGLKFMVYLQKENIIDESGMPKERFSAEFPKEGPSILRIQQVVRGDSAAYFCASSLSGPGGYEQYFGPGTRLTVT.

J is TRBJ1-2 and V is TRBV6-5; D might be TRBD1 (5 bases). This CDR3 contains 15 residues. The germline V and J ends were trimmed by 5 bases and 8 bases, with 21 bases remaining between them. CDR1 is MNHEY and CDR2 is SVGAGI in the germline V gene. As DNA, the CDR3 is TGTGCCAGCAGTGGCGGGGAGAACCAGGGACGCGGCTACACCTTC. Its protein is CASSGGENQGRGYTF.

The chain is built from TRBV2 and TRBJ2-1; 7 bases map to TRBD2. The V segment lost 0 bases and the J segment 6 bases; nucleotides outside the gene matches: 5. The CDR3 covers 15 residues. The germline CDR1 and CDR2 sequences are SNHLY and FYNNEI. CDR3 DNA sequence: TGTGCCAGCAGTGAAGCTCGGTGGGGGGGCAATGAGCAGTTCTTC. This encodes CASSEARWGGNEQFF.

This chain's CDR3 is CASSPDSNYGYTF. DNA for the CDR3: TGTGCCAGCTCACCGGACAGTAACTATGGCTACACCTTC. The V gene is TRBV18, the J gene TRBJ1-2; maybe TRBD1 (6 bases). The V gene lost 3 bases and the J gene lost 1 base, with 6 bases spanning the gap. Germline V lookup: CDR1 KGHSH, CDR2 LQKENI. The CDR3 totals 13 residues.

This clone was detected a few times. The J gene is TRBJ1-2, the V gene TRBV6-1, with a possible D match to TRBD1 (5 bases). This CDR3 is 13 amino acids long. The V and J ends lost 6 bases and 8 bases respectively, with 16 bases between them. The germline gives CDR1 MNHNS, CDR2 SASEGT. CDR3 in DNA: TGTGCCAGCAGCGATAGGGCAGGGAAGGGCTACACCTTC. Encoded protein: CASSDRAGKGYTF.

V gene TRBV5-1 combines with J gene TRBJ1-1; a weak D match, TRBD1 (6 bases). CDR1 is SGHRS and CDR2 is YFSETQ in the germline V gene. The V end lost 3 bases, the J end lost 0 bases, and 15 bases lay between the germline ends. CDR3 size: 16 residues. CDR3 DNA: TGCGCCAGCAGCTGGGGGCGCCAGACCATGAACACTGAAGCTTTCTTT. Amino acids: CASSWGRQTMNTEAFF.

The chain recombines TRBV30 with TRBJ1-5, with D possibly TRBD1 on 6 matching bases. Trimming left V 2 bases short and J 6 bases short, with 11 bases between. There are 13 residues in the CDR3. CDR1 is GTSNPN and CDR2 is SVGIG in the germline V gene (reference sequence). CDR3: CAWSNQGSQPQHF. The CDR3 DNA is TGTGCCTGGAGTAACCAGGGGAGTCAGCCCCAGCATTTT.

This chain connects TRBV5-1 to TRBJ1-1; D perhaps matches TRBD1 (5 bases). The germline V gene encodes CDR1 SGHRS and CDR2 YFSETQ. V shed 0 bases and J shed 0 bases, with 24 bases lying between them. The CDR3 has 20 residues. CDR3 bases: TGCGCCAGCAGCTTGGCCGATGGTCCTCCGACAGCTCCAATGAACACTGAAGCTTTCTTT. This translates into CASSLADGPPTAPMNTEAFF.

This sequence joins TRBV7-2 and TRBJ2-1, with a possible D match to TRBD2 (6 bases). This CDR3 is 15 amino acids long. The germline V gene encodes CDR1 SGHTA and CDR2 FQGNSA. V lost 1 base to trimming and J lost 8 bases, with 15 bases between them. This chain's CDR3 is CASSLGPNPGDEQFF. The CDR3 DNA is TGTGCCAGCAGCTTAGGGCCCAACCCGGGGGATGAGCAGTTCTTC.